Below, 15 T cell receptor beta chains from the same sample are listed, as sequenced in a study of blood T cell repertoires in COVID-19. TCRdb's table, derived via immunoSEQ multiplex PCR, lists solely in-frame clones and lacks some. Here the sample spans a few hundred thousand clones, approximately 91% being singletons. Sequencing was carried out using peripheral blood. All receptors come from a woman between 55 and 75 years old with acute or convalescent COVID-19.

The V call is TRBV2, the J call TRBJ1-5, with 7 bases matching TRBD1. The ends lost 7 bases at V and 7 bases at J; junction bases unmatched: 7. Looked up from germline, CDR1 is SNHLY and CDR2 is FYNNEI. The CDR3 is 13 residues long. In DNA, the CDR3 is TGTGCCAGCACCAGAGACAGGGAGCAGCCCCAGCATTTT. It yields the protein CASTRDREQPQHF.

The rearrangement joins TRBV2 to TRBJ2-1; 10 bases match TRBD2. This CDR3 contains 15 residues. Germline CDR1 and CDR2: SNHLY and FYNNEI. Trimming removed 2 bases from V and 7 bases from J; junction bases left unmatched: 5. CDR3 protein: CASSEMGSGRNEQFF. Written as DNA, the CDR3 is TGTGCCAGCAGTGAAATGGGTAGCGGGAGGAATGAGCAGTTCTTC. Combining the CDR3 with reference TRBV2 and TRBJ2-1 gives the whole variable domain EPEVTQTPSHQVTQMGQEVILRCVPISNHLYFYWYRQILGQKVEFLVSFYNNEISEKSEIFDDQFSVERPDGSNFTLKIRSTKLEDSAMYFCASSEMGSGRNEQFFGPGTRLTVL.

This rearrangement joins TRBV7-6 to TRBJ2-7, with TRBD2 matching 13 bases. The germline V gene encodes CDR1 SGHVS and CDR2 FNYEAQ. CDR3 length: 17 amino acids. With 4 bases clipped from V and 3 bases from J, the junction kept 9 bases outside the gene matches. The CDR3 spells CASSSGLAGARGYEQYF. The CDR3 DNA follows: TGTGCCAGCAGCTCCGGACTAGCGGGAGCTCGGGGCTACGAGCAGTACTTC.

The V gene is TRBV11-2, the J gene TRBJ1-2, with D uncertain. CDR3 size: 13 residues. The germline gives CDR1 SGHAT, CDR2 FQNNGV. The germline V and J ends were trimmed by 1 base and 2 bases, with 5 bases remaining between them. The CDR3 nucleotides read TGTGCCAGCAGCTTAGTACAGAACTATGGCTACACCTTC. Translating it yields CASSLVQNYGYTF. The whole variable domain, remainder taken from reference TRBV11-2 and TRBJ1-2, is EAGVAQSPRYKIIEKRQSVAFWCNPISGHATLYWYQQILGQGPKLLIQFQNNGVVDDSQLPKDRFSAERLKGVDSTLKIQPAKLEDSAVYLCASSLVQNYGYTFGSGTRLTVV.

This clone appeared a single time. CDR3 sequence reads: CASSLLVGRLAGSYEQYF. Written as DNA, the CDR3 is TGTGCCAGCAGTTTACTAGTCGGGCGGCTAGCGGGTTCCTACGAGCAGTACTTC. This chain joins TRBV28 and TRBJ2-7; 8 nucleotides match TRBD2. The germline gives CDR1 MDHEN, CDR2 SYDVKM. The V gene end was trimmed by 2 bases and the J gene end by 1 base; junction bases not matched to a gene: 13. The CDR3 is 18 amino acids.

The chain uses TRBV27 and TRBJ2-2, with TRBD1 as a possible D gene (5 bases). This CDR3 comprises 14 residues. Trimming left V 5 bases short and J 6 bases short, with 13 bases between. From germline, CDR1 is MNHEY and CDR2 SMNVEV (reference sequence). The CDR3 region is CASSPPTASGELFF. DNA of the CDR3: TGTGCCAGCAGTCCCCCGACAGCGTCCGGGGAGCTGTTTTTT.

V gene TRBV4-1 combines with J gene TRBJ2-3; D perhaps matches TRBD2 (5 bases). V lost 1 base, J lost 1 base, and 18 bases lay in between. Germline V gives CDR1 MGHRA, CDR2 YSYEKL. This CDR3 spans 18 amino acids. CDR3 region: CASSQGSLLVSGTDTQYF. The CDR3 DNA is TGCGCCAGCAGCCAAGGATCCCTACTAGTATCTGGCACAGATACGCAGTATTTT.

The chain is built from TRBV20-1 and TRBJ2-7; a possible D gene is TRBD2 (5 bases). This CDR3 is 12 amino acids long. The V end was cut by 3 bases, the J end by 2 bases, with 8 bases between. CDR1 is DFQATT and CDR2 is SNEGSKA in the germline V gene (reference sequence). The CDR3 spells CSASGRAYEQYF. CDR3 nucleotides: TGCAGTGCTAGTGGGCGGGCCTACGAGCAGTACTTC.

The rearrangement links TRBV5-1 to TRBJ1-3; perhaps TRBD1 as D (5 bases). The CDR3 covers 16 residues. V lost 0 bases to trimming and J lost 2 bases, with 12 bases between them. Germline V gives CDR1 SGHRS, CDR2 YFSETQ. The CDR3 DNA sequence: TGCGCCAGCAGCTTGGATTATAAGGGGACTGGAAACACCATATATTTT. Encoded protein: CASSLDYKGTGNTIYF.

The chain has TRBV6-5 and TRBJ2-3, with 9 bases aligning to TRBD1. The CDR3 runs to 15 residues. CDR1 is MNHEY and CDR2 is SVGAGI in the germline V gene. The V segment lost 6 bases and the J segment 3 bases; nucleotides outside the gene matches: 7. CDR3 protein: CASRKQGAGTDTQYF. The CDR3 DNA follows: TGTGCCAGCAGGAAACAGGGGGCGGGAACAGATACGCAGTATTTT.

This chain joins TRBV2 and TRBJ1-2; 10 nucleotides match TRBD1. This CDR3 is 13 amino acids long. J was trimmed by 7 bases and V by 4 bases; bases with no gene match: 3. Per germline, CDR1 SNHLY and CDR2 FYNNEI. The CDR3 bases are TGTGCCAGCAGTGCGACAGGGGGCTCTGGCTACACCTTC. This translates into CASSATGGSGYTF.

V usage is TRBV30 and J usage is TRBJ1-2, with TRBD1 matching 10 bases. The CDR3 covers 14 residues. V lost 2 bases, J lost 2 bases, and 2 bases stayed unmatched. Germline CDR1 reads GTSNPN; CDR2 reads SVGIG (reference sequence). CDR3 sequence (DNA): TGTGCCTGGAGTCGGGACAGGGGAAACTATGGCTACACCTTC. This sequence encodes CAWSRDRGNYGYTF.

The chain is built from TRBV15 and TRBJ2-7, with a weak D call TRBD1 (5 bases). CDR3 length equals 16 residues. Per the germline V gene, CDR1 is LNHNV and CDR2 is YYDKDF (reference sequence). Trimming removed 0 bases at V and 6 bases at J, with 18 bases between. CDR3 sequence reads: CATSRDLAGMLVEQYF. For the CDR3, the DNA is TGTGCCACCAGCAGAGATCTCGCAGGGATGTTGGTCGAGCAGTACTTC.

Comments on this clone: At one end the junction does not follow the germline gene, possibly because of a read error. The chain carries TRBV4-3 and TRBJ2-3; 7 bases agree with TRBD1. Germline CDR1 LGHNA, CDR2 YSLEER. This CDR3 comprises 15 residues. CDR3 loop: CASSQGGLRTDTQYF. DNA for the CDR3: TGCGCCAGCAGTCAAGGGGGCCTCAGAACAGATACGCAGTATTTT.

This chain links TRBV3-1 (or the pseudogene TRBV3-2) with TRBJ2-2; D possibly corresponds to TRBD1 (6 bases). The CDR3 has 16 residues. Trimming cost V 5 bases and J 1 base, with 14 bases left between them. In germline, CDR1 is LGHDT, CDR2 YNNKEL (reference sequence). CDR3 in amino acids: CASSATGTMNTGELFF. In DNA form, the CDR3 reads TGTGCCAGCAGCGCAACCGGGACAATGAACACCGGGGAGCTGTTTTTT.